This TCR beta chain was retrieved from a study of immune evolution from preneoplasia to lung adenocarcinoma. Overall study findings and caveats: Top clone share appeared to fall from AAH through AIS, MIA, adenocarcinoma.

Only in-frame clones appear in the TCRdb table, and some are missing; sequencing was by immunoSEQ multiplex PCR. The repertoire consists of 23,000 or so clones, with roughly 80% occurring once and the leading ten covering over 5%. As regards this clone: Its target is not known.

V was cut by 2 bases and J by 2 bases, with 18 bases left in between. Germline V gene sequence: CDR1 SGDLS, CDR2 YYNGEE. The CDR3 length is 17 residues. Specimen: FFPE invasive lung adenocarcinoma tissue. The chain employs TRBV9 and TRBJ2-3, with TRBD1 as a possible D gene (6 bases). The sequence derives from a person in their sixties or seventies with lung adenocarcinoma. CDR3 protein: CASSVGQTGPPTDTQYF. The CDR3 DNA reads TGTGCCAGCAGCGTGGGACAAACAGGGCCACCCACAGATACGCAGTATTTT.